The 32 T cell receptor beta chains in this list originate from one sample, sequenced in a study of vaccination and CD4 T cells after COVID-19. The assay that was used to sequence DNA from cultured CD4+ T cells was the Oncomine TCR Beta short-read assay. TCRdb fed the PCR reads into MiXCR, producing one record per CDR3 protein. The sample lists over 5,000 distinct CDR3 sequences, 39% occurring once. Antigens of these TCRs are unknown. Treatment reported: roughly 10-day PBMC culture with coronavirus spike peptide pools or control peptides (ViraFEST assay). One should note that the unexposed donor's CD4+ T cells were collected before the COVID-19 pandemic (2011-2018). Sequencing used CD4+ T cells from blood, cultured in vitro. These receptors were collected from a human donor in good health.

This clonotype was recorded a few times. The junction departs from the called germline gene at one end, perhaps through a read error. J is TRBJ1-2 and V is TRBV20-1; TRBD1 is a possible D gene (6 bases). CDR3 length: 13 amino acids. Germline values: CDR1 DFQATT, CDR2 SNEGSKA (reference sequence). Here the CDR3 reads CSAGDRSNYGYTF. The CDR3 DNA reads as TGCAGTGCTGGAGACAGGTCTAACTATGGCTACACCTTC.

This clonotype was recorded a few times. The rearrangement uses TRBV6-1 and TRBJ1-5, with 8 bases matching TRBD1. V was pared by 6 bases and J by 9 bases, with 7 bases of the junction left unmatched. The CDR3 spans 13 residues. The V gene's germline CDR1 is MNHNS and CDR2 SASEGT. CDR3 DNA sequence: TGTGCCAGCAGCGTCGACAGGGGCGCGCCCCAGCATTTT. Its translation: CASSVDRGAPQHF.

The rearrangement links TRBV20-1 to TRBJ1-3, with D maybe TRBD1 (6 bases). V dropped 3 bases and J dropped 0 bases, with 6 bases sitting between them. This CDR3 comprises 13 residues. Germline values: CDR1 DFQATT, CDR2 SNEGSKA (reference sequence). The CDR3 DNA follows: TGCAGTGCTAGCAGGGGCTCTGGAAACACCATATATTTT. Translating it yields CSASRGSGNTIYF.

The chain combines TRBV27 with TRBJ1-2; the D gene is possibly TRBD1 (5 bases). Trimming shortened V by 5 bases and J by 8 bases, and 12 bases separated the two germline ends. The germline V gene encodes CDR1 MNHEY and CDR2 SMNVEV (reference sequence). The CDR3 totals 12 residues. DNA of the CDR3: TGTGCCAGCAGTAGGGGACCGGGAGGCTACACCTTC. Translated, it gives CASSRGPGGYTF.

The chain is built from TRBV5-8 and TRBJ2-5, with D unresolved. V lost 2 bases and J 3 bases, leaving 5 bases between the germline ends. This CDR3 has 12 amino acids. Germline V gene sequence: CDR1 SGHTS, CDR2 YDEGEE. The CDR3, as DNA: TGTGCCAGCAGCTTTCCCAAAGAGACCCAGTACTTC. Amino acid sequence: CASSFPKETQYF. Using reference TRBV5-8 and TRBJ2-5 for the parts outside the CDR3, the full variable domain is EAGVTQSPTHLIKTRGQQATLRCSPISGHTSVYWYQQALGLGLQFLLWYDEGEERNRGNFPPRFSGRQFPNYSSELNVNALELEDSALYLCASSFPKETQYFGPGTRLLVL.

This clonotype was counted between two and nine times. This chain uses TRBV30 with TRBJ2-7; D gene ambiguous. CDR1 is GTSNPN and CDR2 is SVGIG in the germline V gene (reference sequence). The CDR3 is 14 residues long. The V end was cut by 1 base, the J end by 0 bases, with 10 bases between. This chain's CDR3 is CAWSGVIRSYEQYF. In nucleotides, the CDR3 is TGTGCCTGGAGTGGAGTAATTCGCTCCTACGAGCAGTACTTC.

The chain carries TRBV9 and TRBJ2-5; no clear D gene. CDR1 is SGDLS and CDR2 is YYNGEE in the germline V gene. V was shortened by 0 bases and J by 1 base, with 13 bases between the two germline ends. The CDR3 runs 16 residues. The CDR3 is CASSVGTVGSQETQYF. The CDR3 DNA reads as TGTGCCAGCAGCGTAGGTACAGTGGGCAGCCAAGAGACCCAGTACTTC.

This clonotype appeared a few times. The junction and the germline gene differ at one end; a read error may be behind it. DNA for the CDR3: TGTGCTAGCAGCTTACTTGGAGCGGGGGCCGGTTTAGATGAGCAGTTCTTC. This translates into CASSLLGAGAGLDEQFF. This chain connects TRBV7-7 to TRBJ2-1; 8 positions match TRBD2. CDR1 SSHAT and CDR2 FNYEAQ come from the germline V gene (reference sequence). The CDR3 has 17 amino acids.

This chain joins TRBV18 and TRBJ2-5; D not resolved. From germline, CDR1 is KGHSH and CDR2 LQKENI. Trimming pared 0 bases from V and 5 bases from J, leaving 13 bases between. The CDR3 consists of 15 residues. CDR3 in amino acids: CASSPPSLESETQYF. DNA of the CDR3: TGTGCCAGCTCACCACCATCTCTGGAGTCGGAGACCCAGTACTTC.

The chain combines TRBV6-4 with TRBJ1-2; D might be TRBD1 (6 bases). This CDR3 contains 15 residues. The V gene's germline CDR1 is MRHNA and CDR2 SNTAGT. The V end lost 3 bases, the J end lost 3 bases, and 14 bases lay between the germline ends. CDR3 sequence (DNA): TGTGCCAGCAGTGAGGGTGGAGGGGGGGACTATGGCTACACCTTC. Protein sequence: CASSEGGGGDYGYTF.

The genes are TRBV9 and TRBJ2-5, with D possibly matching TRBD2 (6 bases). The CDR3 sequence is 14 residues long. The ends were cut back, 2 bases at V and 4 bases at J, with 12 bases in the middle. Per germline, CDR1 SGDLS and CDR2 YYNGEE. CDR3 sequence (DNA): TGTGCCAGCAGCGTCGGGACTGTTCGAGAGACCCAGTACTTC. Translated, it gives CASSVGTVRETQYF. The whole variable domain, remainder taken from reference TRBV9 and TRBJ2-5, is DSGVTQTPKHLITATGQRVTLRCSPRSGDLSVYWYQQSLDQGLQFLIQYYNGEERAKGNILERFSAQQFPDLHSELNLSSLELGDSALYFCASSVGTVRETQYFGPGTRLLVL.

This clonotype appeared a few times. The rearrangement uses TRBV6-1 and TRBJ2-2; 7 nucleotides align to TRBD2. Germline V CDR1 and CDR2: MNHNS, SASEGT. V lost 4 bases and J lost 5; bases outside the gene matches: 4. CDR3 length: 14 residues. DNA of the CDR3: TGTGCCAGCAGTGGGACTAGTCGGACCGGGGAGCTGTTTTTT. Its translation: CASSGTSRTGELFF.

The V call is TRBV6-1, the J call TRBJ1-3; 9 bases line up with TRBD1. Germline CDR1 reads MNHNS; CDR2 reads SASEGT. This CDR3 has 16 residues. With 6 bases clipped from V and 4 bases from J, the junction kept 10 bases outside the gene matches. This CDR3 is CASSEKQGARGNTIYF. The CDR3 DNA sequence: TGTGCCAGCAGCGAGAAACAGGGGGCGAGGGGAAACACCATATATTTT.

The chain carries TRBV20-1 and TRBJ1-3; D is unclear. Germline V gene sequence: CDR1 DFQATT, CDR2 SNEGSKA (reference sequence). CDR3 size: 11 residues. Between the trimmed V and J ends, which lost 1 base and 8 bases, there was a span of 6 bases. This CDR3 reads CSARVSDTIYF. The CDR3 DNA reads as TGCAGTGCTAGAGTGTCGGACACCATATATTTT.

The rearrangement uses TRBV7-9 and TRBJ2-5, with 13 bases that match TRBD2. This CDR3 has 15 residues. CDR1 SEHNR and CDR2 FQNEAQ come from the germline V gene (reference sequence). J was trimmed by 2 bases and V by 6 bases; bases with no gene match: 3. CDR3 nucleotide sequence: TGTGCCAGCAGTGGACTAGCGGGGGTTCAAGAGACCCAGTACTTC. The encoded protein is CASSGLAGVQETQYF. Supplemented by reference TRBV7-9 and TRBJ2-5, the full variable domain reads DTGVSQNPRHKITKRGQNVTFRCDPISEHNRLYWYRQTLGQGPEFLTYFQNEAQLEKSRLLSDRFSAERPKGSFSTLEIQRTEQGDSAMYLCASSGLAGVQETQYFGPGTRLLVL.

The chain uses TRBV20-1 and TRBJ1-3; D gene ambiguous. This CDR3 comprises 15 residues. Germline loops: CDR1 DFQATT, CDR2 SNEGSKA (reference sequence). V was cut by 6 bases and J by 0 bases, with 15 bases left in between. The CDR3 loop is CSAGRQSSSGNTIYF. For the CDR3, the DNA is TGCAGTGCCGGGCGCCAGTCTTCCTCTGGAAACACCATATATTTT.

V is TRBV20-1 and J is TRBJ1-1; D call uncertain. This CDR3 contains 13 residues. Trimming took off 6 bases at V and 4 bases at J, with 15 bases between the two ends. Looked up from germline, CDR1 is DFQATT and CDR2 is SNEGSKA (reference sequence). The CDR3 protein is CSAPTERVTEAFF. In DNA, the CDR3 is TGCAGTGCGCCGACGGAACGGGTCACTGAAGCTTTCTTT.

V usage is TRBV14 and J usage is TRBJ1-6, with D uncertain. The CDR3 runs to 13 residues. From germline, CDR1 is SGHDN and CDR2 FVKESK. With 6 bases removed from V and 2 bases from J, the gap between germline ends came to 5 bases. The CDR3: CASRGTYNSPLHF. The CDR3 region has the DNA TGTGCCAGCAGGGGGACCTATAATTCACCCCTCCACTTT.

This clonotype turned up a few times. The chain has TRBV6-1 and TRBJ1-6; D perhaps matches TRBD1 (6 bases). V was shortened by 11 bases and J by 0 bases, with 14 bases between the two germline ends. This CDR3 has 15 residues. In germline, CDR1 is MNHNS, CDR2 SASEGT. The CDR3 DNA reads as TGTGCCGCCTCGGACAGAAGCTCCTATAATTCACCCCTCCACTTT. Its protein is CAASDRSSYNSPLHF.

This rearrangement joins TRBV7-9 to TRBJ1-1, with D uncertain. Per germline, CDR1 SEHNR and CDR2 FQNEAQ (reference sequence). There are 11 residues in the CDR3. The V end lost 1 base, the J end lost 8 bases, and 5 bases lay between the germline ends. CDR3 DNA sequence: TGTGCCAGCAGCTTAGACCTGGAAGCTTTCTTT. As protein: CASSLDLEAFF.

This clonotype was found a few times. The rearrangement links TRBV21-1 to TRBJ2-2; the table's D call of TRBD2 was not tested on the DNA. TRBV21-1 is given as a pseudogene. There are 15 residues in the CDR3. CDR3 protein: CASSKTGTSNGELFF. The CDR3 DNA reads as TGTGCCAGCAGCAAAACCGGGACTAGCAACGGGGAGCTGTTTTTT.

This clonotype has more than one count but fewer than ten. The rearrangement joins TRBV20-1 to TRBJ1-1, with a possible D match to TRBD1 (5 bases). Germline lookup yields CDR1 DFQATT and CDR2 SNEGSKA (reference sequence). The CDR3 spans 13 residues. Trimming left V 3 bases short and J 5 bases short, with 13 bases between. The chain's CDR3 is CSASLGVGTEAFF. The CDR3 DNA follows: TGCAGTGCTAGTCTAGGGGTTGGAACTGAAGCTTTCTTT.

The CDR3 bases are TGTGCCAGCAGTTGGGCAGCTTCCTATGGCTACACCTTC. Translating it yields CASSWAASYGYTF. V and J are TRBV27 and TRBJ1-2, with D uncertain. From germline, CDR1 is MNHEY and CDR2 SMNVEV (reference sequence). The CDR3 is 13 residues long. V lost 4 bases to trimming and J lost 4 bases, with 10 bases between them.

This clonotype is categorized as medium-sized. This chain links TRBV7-2 with TRBJ1-5, with a weak D call TRBD1 (6 bases). The CDR3 sequence is 16 residues long. Trimming shortened V by 1 base and J by 11 bases, and 21 bases separated the two germline ends. Germline assignment: CDR1 SGHTA and CDR2 FQGNSA. CDR3 DNA: TGTGCCAGCAGCTTAGGGGCACAGGGCCCACAAGGCACCCAGCATTTT. Protein: CASSLGAQGPQGTQHF.

This clonotype was observed a few times. The chain couples TRBV11-2 to TRBJ2-7; D assignment may be TRBD1 or TRBD2 (5 bases each). V was pared by 1 base and J by 3 bases, with 7 bases between. In germline, CDR1 is SGHAT, CDR2 FQNNGV. The CDR3 runs 13 residues. DNA of the CDR3: TGTGCCAGCAGCTTAGCAGGGAGCTACGAGCAGTACTTC. Protein: CASSLAGSYEQYF. Together with reference TRBV11-2 and TRBJ2-7, the CDR3 gives the full variable domain: EAGVAQSPRYKIIEKRQSVAFWCNPISGHATLYWYQQILGQGPKLLIQFQNNGVVDDSQLPKDRFSAERLKGVDSTLKIQPAKLEDSAVYLCASSLAGSYEQYFGPGTRLTVT.

V and J are TRBV20-1 and TRBJ2-4; TRBD2 matches at 11 bases. With V trimmed by 5 bases and J by 6 bases, 6 bases remained unmatched. This CDR3 has 14 amino acids. Germline-derived CDR1 and CDR2 are DFQATT and SNEGSKA (reference sequence). The CDR3 sequence: CSARGLADLNIQYF. In DNA, the CDR3 is TGCAGTGCTCGGGGACTAGCGGATCTAAACATTCAGTACTTC.

This clonotype came up a few times. This CDR3 is CASRPRSGTSGPNEQFF. The CDR3 DNA reads TGTGCCAGCAGACCCCGCTCCGGGACTAGCGGGCCAAATGAGCAGTTCTTC. This chain joins TRBV6-1 and TRBJ2-1, with TRBD2 matching 12 bases. The length of the CDR3 is 17 residues. The J segment lost 7 bases and the V segment lost 6 bases, leaving 13 bases of the junction unmatched. The germline CDR1 and CDR2 sequences are MNHNS and SASEGT.

This clonotype has just a few counts. The rearrangement joins TRBV1 to TRBJ1-6; the D segment call TRBD1 is taken from the table without a DNA check. TRBV1 is an annotated pseudogene. This CDR3 contains 14 residues. CDR3 coding DNA: TGCACCAGCAGCCAGCCCCATCGTAATTCACCCCTCCACTTT. Translation gives CTSSQPHRNSPLHF.

The chain couples TRBV2 to TRBJ1-1; maybe TRBD1 (5 bases). The ends were cut back, 5 bases at V and 4 bases at J, with 8 bases in the middle. Germline assignment: CDR1 SNHLY and CDR2 FYNNEI. This CDR3 is built from 12 residues. CDR3 amino acids: CASSSGPTEAFF. The CDR3 coding sequence is TGTGCCAGCAGTTCAGGGCCCACTGAAGCTTTCTTT.

Remarks on this clonotype: Here the CDR3 omits its conserved ending phenylalanine or tryptophan, so a read error is the likely source. The chain couples TRBV18 to TRBJ1-1; D is unclear. Trimming pared 6 bases from V and 0 bases from J, leaving 8 bases between. Germline CDR1 KGHSH, CDR2 LQKENI. The CDR3 totals 13 residues. CDR3 nucleotide sequence: TGTGCCAGCTCCCCAGACATGAACACTGAAGCTTTCCTT. Translation gives CASSPDMNTEAFL.

This chain uses TRBV12-3 or TRBV12-4 with TRBJ1-1; possible D gene TRBD1, 6 bases. Trimming took off 1 base at V and 10 bases at J, with 22 bases between the two ends. There are 16 residues in the CDR3. The chain's CDR3 is CASSLGGAGASGGAFF. CDR3 in DNA: TGTGCCAGCAGTTTAGGTGGGGCAGGGGCATCGGGAGGAGCTTTCTTT.

The CDR3 DNA sequence: TGTGCCAGCAGCTTAGGTGCAGATACGCAGTATTTT. Its translation is CASSLGADTQYF. The chain couples TRBV7-8 to TRBJ2-3; D is uncertain. Germline CDR1 is SGHVS and CDR2 is FQNEAQ. The CDR3 spans 12 residues. Trimming stripped 1 base from V and 4 bases from J, with 3 bases between.